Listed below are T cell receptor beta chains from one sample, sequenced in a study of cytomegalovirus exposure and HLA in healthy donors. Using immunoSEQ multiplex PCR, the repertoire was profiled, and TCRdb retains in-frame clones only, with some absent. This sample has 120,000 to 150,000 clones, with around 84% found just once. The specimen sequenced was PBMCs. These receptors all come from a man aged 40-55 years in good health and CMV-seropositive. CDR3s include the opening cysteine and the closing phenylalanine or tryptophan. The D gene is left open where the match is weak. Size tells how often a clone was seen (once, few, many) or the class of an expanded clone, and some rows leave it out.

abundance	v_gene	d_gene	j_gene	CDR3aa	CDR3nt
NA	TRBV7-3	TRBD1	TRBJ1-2	CASSSGDSSYGYTF	TGTGCCAGCAGCTCCGGGGACAGCTCCTATGGCTACACCTTC
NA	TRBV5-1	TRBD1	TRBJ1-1	CASSLGNTGVWVGAFF	TGCGCCAGCAGCTTGGGCAATACAGGGGTGTGGGTAGGCGCTTTCTTT
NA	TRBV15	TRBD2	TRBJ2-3	CATSSKLTSGGTDTQYF	TGTGCCACCAGCAGTAAGTTGACTAGCGGGGGCACAGATACGCAGTATTTT
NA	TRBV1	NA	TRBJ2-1	CTSSQRPGLRNNEQFF	TGCACCAGCAGCCAGAGACCGGGACTACGAAACAATGAGCAGTTCTTC
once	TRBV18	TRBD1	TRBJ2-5	CASSPGTVAKEETQYF	TGTGCCAGCTCACCGGGGACAGTCGCCAAAGAAGAGACCCAGTACTTC
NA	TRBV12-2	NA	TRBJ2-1	CASRYLAGTLVEQFF	TGTGCAAGTCGCTATCTAGCGGGGACATTAGTTGAGCAGTTCTTC
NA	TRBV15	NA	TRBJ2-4	CATSGQGWAEYF	TGTGCCACCAGCGGCCAGGGCTGGGCCGAGTACTTC
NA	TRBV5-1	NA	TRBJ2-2	CASSLAVGGQAGELFF	TGCGCCAGCAGCTTGGCCGTCGGGGGGCAAGCCGGGGAGCTGTTTTTT
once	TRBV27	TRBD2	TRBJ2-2	CASSLSDSGSGVGELFF	TGTGCCAGCAGTTTATCAGATAGCGGGAGCGGGGTCGGGGAGCTGTTTTTT
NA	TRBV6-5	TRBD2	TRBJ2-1	CASRPKTSANNEQFF	TGTGCCAGCAGACCTAAGACTAGCGCAAACAATGAGCAGTTCTTC
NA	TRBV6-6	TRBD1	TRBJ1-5	CASSPGTGVDQPQHF	TGTGCCAGCAGCCCCGGGACAGGGGTTGATCAGCCCCAGCATTTT
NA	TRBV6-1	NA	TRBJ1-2	CASSEQGRGYTF	TGTGCCAGCAGTGAACAGGGTCGGGGCTACACCTTC
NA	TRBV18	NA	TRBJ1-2	CASSPDYRANYGYTF	TGTGCCAGCTCACCTGACTATCGAGCTAACTATGGCTACACCTTC
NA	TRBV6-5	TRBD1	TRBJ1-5	CASSPSTGYQPQHF	TGTGCCAGCAGTCCTTCGACAGGGTATCAGCCCCAGCATTTT
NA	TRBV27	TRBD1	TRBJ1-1	CASRDRGTLNTEAFF	TGTGCCAGCAGGGACAGGGGGACCCTGAACACTGAAGCTTTCTTT
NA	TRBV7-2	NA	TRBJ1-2	CASSLRRAGGYTF	TGTGCCAGCAGTCTAAGGAGGGCGGGTGGCTACACCTTC
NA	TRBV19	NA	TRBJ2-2	CASSAKGELFF	TGTGCCAGTAGCGCGAAGGGGGAGCTGTTTTTT
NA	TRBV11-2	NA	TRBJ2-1	CASSLLEEQFF	TGTGCCAGCAGCTTATTGGAGGAGCAGTTCTTC
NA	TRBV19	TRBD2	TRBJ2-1	CASSRQGAGTSGLNEQFF	TGTGCCAGTAGCCGACAGGGGGCCGGGACTAGCGGGCTTAATGAGCAGTTCTTC
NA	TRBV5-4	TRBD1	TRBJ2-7	CASSRTTGDEQYF	TGTGCCAGCAGCCGAACTACAGGGGACGAGCAGTACTTC
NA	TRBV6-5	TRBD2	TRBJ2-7	CASSRGGSYEQYF	TGTGCCAGCAGCCGGGGGGGCTCCTACGAGCAGTACTTC
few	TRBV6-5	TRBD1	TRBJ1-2	CASSYSRQGNYGYTF	TGTGCCAGCAGTTACTCGAGACAGGGTAACTATGGCTACACCTTC
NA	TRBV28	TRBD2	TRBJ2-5	CASSGWEGTGETQYF	TGTGCCAGCAGTGGGTGGGAGGGCACCGGGGAGACCCAGTACTTC
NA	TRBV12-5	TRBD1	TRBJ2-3	CASGNLPGTGTDTQYF	TGTGCTAGTGGTAATCTCCCCGGGACAGGCACAGATACGCAGTATTTT
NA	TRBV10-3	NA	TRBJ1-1	CAISDKTGHRSTEAFF	TGTGCCATCAGTGATAAGACGGGACACCGGAGCACTGAAGCTTTCTTT
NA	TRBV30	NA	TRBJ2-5	CASRRVRQVEAQYF	TGTGCCTCCCGGCGGGTCAGACAGGTCGAGGCCCAGTACTTC
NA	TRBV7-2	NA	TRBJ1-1	CASSLVAVTEAFF	TGTGCCAGCAGCTTAGTGGCAGTCACTGAAGCTTTCTTT
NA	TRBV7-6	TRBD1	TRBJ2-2	CASSFTGAPVTGELFF	TGTGCCAGCAGCTTTACAGGGGCCCCGGTCACCGGGGAGCTGTTTTTT
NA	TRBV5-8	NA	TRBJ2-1	CASSWAGPREQFF	TGTGCCAGCAGCTGGGCGGGGCCCAGGGAGCAGTTCTTC
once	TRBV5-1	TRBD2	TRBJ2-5	CASSLSPSGSGAHQETQYF	TGCGCCAGCAGCTTATCGCCTAGCGGGAGTGGGGCCCACCAAGAGACCCAGTACTTC
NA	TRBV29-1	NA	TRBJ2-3	CSVDGRVLDTQYF	TGCAGCGTTGACGGGAGAGTCTTAGATACGCAGTATTTT
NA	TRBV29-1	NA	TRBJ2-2	CSVGTPNTGELFF	TGCAGCGTTGGTACACCGAACACCGGGGAGCTGTTTTTT
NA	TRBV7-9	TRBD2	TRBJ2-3	CASSSASGSSTDTQYF	TGTGCCAGCAGCTCCGCTAGCGGGAGTTCCACAGATACGCAGTATTTT
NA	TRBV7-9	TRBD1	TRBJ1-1	CASQDRGVTEAFF	TGTGCCAGTCAAGACAGGGGGGTCACTGAAGCTTTCTTT
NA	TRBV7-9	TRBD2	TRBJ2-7	CASSPGTSGVHEQYF	TGTGCCAGCAGCCCGGGGACTAGCGGGGTCCACGAGCAGTACTTC
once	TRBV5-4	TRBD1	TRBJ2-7	CASSGIGTGFYEQYF	TGTGCCAGCAGCGGAATTGGGACAGGTTTCTACGAGCAGTACTTC
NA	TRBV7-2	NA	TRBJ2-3	CASSNGGWSDTQYF	TGTGCCAGCAGCAATGGAGGGTGGTCAGATACGCAGTATTTT
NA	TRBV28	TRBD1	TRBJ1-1	CASRQSGGLEAFF	TGTGCCAGCAGACAGTCAGGGGGCCTTGAAGCTTTCTTT
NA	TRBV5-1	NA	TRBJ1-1	CASSLASGTLNTEAFF	TGCGCCAGCAGCTTGGCCTCGGGGACATTGAACACTGAAGCTTTCTTT
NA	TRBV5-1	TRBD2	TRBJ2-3	CASSLGLAASTDTQYF	TGCGCCAGCAGCTTGGGACTAGCGGCTAGCACAGATACGCAGTATTTT
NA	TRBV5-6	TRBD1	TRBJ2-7	CASRLQGNSNEQYF	TGTGCCAGCCGCTTACAGGGGAATTCCAACGAGCAGTACTTC
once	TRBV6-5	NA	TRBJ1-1	CASSYSGTPDTEAFF	TGTGCCAGCAGTTACTCGGGCACGCCCGACACTGAAGCTTTCTTT
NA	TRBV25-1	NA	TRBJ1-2	CASSLPGDYGYTF	TGTGCCAGCAGTCTCCCGGGAGACTATGGCTACACCTTC
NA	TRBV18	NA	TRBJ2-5	CASSPRWTEAQKTQYF	TGTGCCAGCTCACCCAGATGGACAGAGGCCCAGAAGACCCAGTACTTC
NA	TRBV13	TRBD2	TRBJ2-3	CASRFSGSRDTQYF	TGTGCCAGCAGATTTAGCGGGAGTAGGGATACGCAGTATTTT
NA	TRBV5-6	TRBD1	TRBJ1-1	CASSITGTGVLTEAFF	TGTGCCAGCAGCATTACCGGGACAGGGGTTTTAACTGAAGCTTTCTTT
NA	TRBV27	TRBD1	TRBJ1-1	CASSFQGQGFDTEAFF	TGTGCCAGCAGTTTCCAAGGACAGGGTTTCGACACTGAAGCTTTCTTT
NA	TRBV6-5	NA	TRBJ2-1	CASSYLLDNEQFF	TGTGCCAGCAGTTACCTACTAGACAATGAGCAGTTCTTC
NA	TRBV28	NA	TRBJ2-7	CASSFGDSEQYF	TGTGCCAGCAGTTTCGGGGATTCCGAGCAGTACTTC
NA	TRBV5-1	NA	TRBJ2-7	CASSLKFYSSPSSYEQYF	TGCGCCAGCAGCTTGAAGTTTTATAGCAGTCCGAGCTCCTACGAGCAGTACTTC
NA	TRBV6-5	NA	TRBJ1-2	CASSYSNSYGYTF	TGTGCCAGCAGTTACTCGAACAGTTATGGCTACACCTTC
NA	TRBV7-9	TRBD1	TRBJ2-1	CASPPGQGSLPNYNEQFF	TGTGCCAGCCCTCCGGGACAGGGGTCATTACCCAATTACAATGAGCAGTTCTTC
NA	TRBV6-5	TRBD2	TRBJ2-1	CASSAGLVDNEQFF	TGTGCCAGCAGCGCCGGACTAGTGGACAATGAGCAGTTCTTC